The clone carrying this T cell receptor (beta chain) is classed as large. The ends lost 6 bases at V and 1 base at J; junction bases unmatched: 9. Germline loops: CDR1 MNHNS, CDR2 SASEGT. The CDR3 contains 16 residues. The sample is drawn from a study of metastatic and nonmetastatic thyroid tumors. Using MiXCR, TCRdb re-called clones from the PCR reads. This sample has roughly 16,000 clones, with about 25% found just once. There were no patients who had received any treatment before thyroid surgery. The chain combines TRBV6-1 with TRBJ2-4, with TRBD1 matching over 7 bases. This clonotype was obtained from a female donor with papillary thyroid cancer or a benign thyroid nodule (not recorded which). Some clones in this sample may be carry-over from other donors' samples. The specimen was adjacent normal tissue. CDR3 nucleotide sequence: TGTGCCAGCAGGGGACGACAGGGATCGGCCAAAAACATTCAGTACTTC. Protein: CASRGRQGSAKNIQYF.